This section outlines one T cell receptor beta chain sequence together with its context. The antigen is unknown. The sample originates from a study of cytomegalovirus exposure and HLA in healthy donors. PCR involved 60 Vbeta and 13 Jbeta primers. Authors' analysis steps: A later analysis counted tens of millions of unique TCR beta chains, some 12 million shared. Assay: immunoSEQ multiplex PCR; the TCRdb copy retains only in-frame clones and omits some. That table is the source of V, J and clone size, and D and trimming were worked out from the DNA. The table lists approximately 150,000 clones, around 75% of them singletons, with about 3% in the top ten. Study outcomes and limitations: Earlier analysis looked at TCR beta V segments, and most were productive about 90% or about 30% of the time. TRBV6-2, TRBV6-3 and some other V segments were excluded as indistinguishable.

Sampled while nominally healthy, donors likely had unrecorded immune exposures. Per the germline V gene, CDR1 is MNHNS and CDR2 is SASEGT. The V gene lost 0 bases and the J gene lost 2 bases, with 11 bases spanning the gap. The CDR3 loop spans 15 amino acids. The sample comprised PBMCs. This TCR came from a man in his forties or fifties in good health and CMV-seronegative. The chain has TRBV6-1 and TRBJ2-7, with a tentative D call TRBD1 (5 bases). In nucleotides, the CDR3 is TGTGCCAGCAGTGAAGCATGGGGCACCCCCTACGAGCAGTACTTC. Encoded protein: CASSEAWGTPYEQYF.